The present TCR beta chain was sequenced within a study of T cell responses to AZD1222 COVID-19 vaccine. At the level of the study: Some second doses came at about 4 weeks and others at about 12 weeks; these were pooled. General observations from the study: Sampling captured repertoires only after the peak T cell response. Most donors were white British and more were female, and clonal diversity was possibly underestimated. At baseline, seropositivity was found in only 6 or 7 AZD1222 recipients.

Generated by immunoSEQ multiplex PCR, the TCRdb table keeps only in-frame clones and is missing some. This table has 150,000 to 200,000 clones, 92% appearing once. Trimming cost V 1 base and J 1 base, with 11 bases left between them. The V gene's germline CDR1 is SGHKS and CDR2 YYEKEE (reference sequence). The CDR3 is 16 residues long. Concerning this clone itself: Its target is not known.

The receptor's source is an adult in good health. The starting material was peripheral blood, obtained on day 0 of AZD1222 vaccination. The rearrangement uses TRBV5-5 and TRBJ2-2, with D perhaps being TRBD1 or TRBD2 (5 bases each). The CDR3 DNA reads TGTGCCAGCAGCTTGAACGCAGGGAGGAACACCGGGGAGCTGTTTTTT. This codes for CASSLNAGRNTGELFF.